One sample yielded the 25 T cell receptor beta chains listed below, sequenced in a study of OX40 agonist ivuxolimab in advanced cancers. Here immunoSEQ multiplex PCR was the method, and the copy in TCRdb shows in-frame clones only, minus some. The repertoire consists of around 80,000 clones, with about 85% occurring once and the leading ten covering roughly 0.9%. The specimen comprised CD4+ or CD8+ T cells sorted from blood, sampled in a trial of the OX40 agonist ivuxolimab. The receptors were sampled from an adult with an advanced solid tumor such as melanoma, head and neck, liver or kidney cancer.

This clone has just one count. The CDR3 region is CASSLAGSTYNEQFF. CDR3 coding DNA: TGTGCCAGCAGCTTAGCGGGGAGCACCTACAATGAGCAGTTCTTC. V and J are TRBV7-2 and TRBJ2-1; possible D gene TRBD2, 5 bases. This CDR3 is 15 amino acids long. The germline gives CDR1 SGHTA, CDR2 FQGNSA. V was cut by 0 bases and J by 2 bases, with 8 bases left in between.

The rearrangement uses TRBV5-1 and TRBJ2-5; maybe TRBD1 (7 bases). The germline V and J ends were trimmed by 9 bases and 3 bases, with 18 bases remaining between them. From germline, CDR1 is SGHRS and CDR2 YFSETQ. CDR3 length: 14 amino acids. The DNA of the CDR3 is TGCGCCACCTCCACCGGCAGGGGGGAAGAGACCCAGTACTTC. As protein: CATSTGRGEETQYF.

The chain joins TRBV5-1 to TRBJ1-2, with D hard to call. This CDR3 is 12 amino acids long. The V and J ends lost 3 bases and 8 bases respectively, with 11 bases between them. Germline-derived CDR1 and CDR2 are SGHRS and YFSETQ. The CDR3 spells CASSWEGRGYTF. DNA for the CDR3: TGCGCCAGCAGCTGGGAAGGACGGGGCTACACCTTC.

CDR3 sequence (DNA): TGTGCCAGCAGTTACTCGACCGTTGCTAATGAAAAACTGTTTTTT. Amino acid sequence: CASSYSTVANEKLFF. J is TRBJ1-4 and V is TRBV6-5; D remains unclear. This CDR3 has 15 amino acids. V lost 0 bases and J 3 bases, leaving 8 bases between the germline ends. CDR1 MNHEY and CDR2 SVGAGI come from the germline V gene.

This clone was seen once. The chain employs TRBV7-2 and TRBJ1-1, with D perhaps TRBD1 (5 bases). CDR3 length: 14 amino acids. The germline V and J ends were trimmed by 3 bases and 10 bases, with 18 bases remaining between them. Per the germline V gene, CDR1 is SGHTA and CDR2 is FQGNSA. The CDR3 DNA reads TGTGCCAGCAGCTTGGGAGTCTGGGGGGTCGGAGCTTTCTTT. This gives the protein CASSLGVWGVGAFF.

The chain combines TRBV6-5 with TRBJ2-5; D might be TRBD1 or TRBD2, each matching 5 bases. This CDR3 has 13 amino acids. V gave up 6 bases and J gave up 5 bases, with 13 bases separating them. Germline V gene lookup returns CDR1 MNHEY and CDR2 SVGAGI. The CDR3 nucleotides are TGTGCCAGCAGGGGACCAGGGTATGAGACCCAGTACTTC. Residues: CASRGPGYETQYF.

J is TRBJ1-1 and V is TRBV12-5, with D uncertain. The CDR3 loop spans 13 amino acids. Germline V gene data show CDR1 as LGHNT and CDR2 as FRNRAP. The germline V and J ends were trimmed by 0 bases and 3 bases, with 5 bases remaining between them. CDR3 in amino acids: CASGLVGHTEAFF. As DNA, the CDR3 is TGTGCTAGTGGTTTGGTAGGGCACACTGAAGCTTTCTTT.

The V gene is TRBV14, the J gene TRBJ2-1, with D unclear. This CDR3 has 12 residues. The V gene's germline CDR1 is SGHDN and CDR2 FVKESK. Between the trimmed V and J ends, which lost 5 bases and 6 bases, there was a span of 8 bases. The CDR3 nucleotides are TGTGCCAGCAGCGCCATTGGCAATGAGCAGTTCTTC. As protein: CASSAIGNEQFF.

The V gene is TRBV7-2, the J gene TRBJ2-5; possible D gene TRBD1, 5 bases. In germline, CDR1 is SGHTA, CDR2 FQGNSA. The CDR3 is 14 residues long. V dropped 1 base and J dropped 4 bases, with 10 bases sitting between them. The CDR3 protein is CASSLGTSRETQYF. The CDR3 nucleotides are TGTGCCAGCAGCTTAGGGACATCGAGAGAGACCCAGTACTTC.

The chain has TRBV11-2 and TRBJ1-1; D is possibly TRBD1 (6 bases). The V gene's germline CDR1 is SGHAT and CDR2 FQNNGV. This CDR3 is 14 amino acids long. V lost 7 bases and J lost 1, with 13 bases in between. In DNA, the CDR3 is TGTGCCAGCACCCCGGGACACCAGAACACTGAAGCTTTCTTT. Protein sequence: CASTPGHQNTEAFF. The entire variable domain, with the rest obtained from reference TRBV11-2 and TRBJ1-1, is as follows: EAGVAQSPRYKIIEKRQSVAFWCNPISGHATLYWYQQILGQGPKLLIQFQNNGVVDDSQLPKDRFSAERLKGVDSTLKIQPAKLEDSAVYLCASTPGHQNTEAFFGQGTRLTVV.

CDR3: CASKSDRANSPLHF. CDR3 in DNA: TGCGCCAGCAAGTCGGACAGGGCGAATTCACCCCTCCACTTT. The chain recombines TRBV5-1 with TRBJ1-6; 8 nucleotides line up with TRBD1. Germline assignment: CDR1 SGHRS and CDR2 YFSETQ. The CDR3 spans 14 residues. V was pared by 6 bases and J by 7 bases, with 6 bases of the junction left unmatched.

The CDR3 sequence: CASRAFPYEQYF. The CDR3 DNA reads as TGTGCCAGCCGGGCTTTCCCCTACGAGCAGTACTTC. The rearrangement links TRBV6-1 to TRBJ2-7; D unresolved. From germline, CDR1 is MNHNS and CDR2 SASEGT. This CDR3 has 12 residues. The V gene lost 8 bases and the J gene lost 2 bases, with 10 bases spanning the gap.

The table lists this clone with a count of one. At the DNA level, this CDR3 is encoded by other sequences in the same sample as well. The rearrangement uses TRBV19 and TRBJ1-1; D perhaps matches TRBD1 (5 bases). Germline loops: CDR1 LNHDA, CDR2 SQIVND (reference sequence). Trimming took 7 bases from V and 5 from J, leaving 17 bases between them. CDR3 length: 14 residues. CDR3 bases: TGTGCCAGTAACCCGGGGCCGGTCAGGACTGAAGCTTTCTTT. Its protein is CASNPGPVRTEAFF.

This clone has more than one count but fewer than ten. The chain has TRBV5-1 and TRBJ1-1; maybe TRBD1 (5 bases). This CDR3 comprises 15 residues. Germline V gene lookup returns CDR1 SGHRS and CDR2 YFSETQ. Between the trimmed V and J ends, which lost 0 bases and 7 bases, there was a span of 16 bases. This chain's CDR3 is CASSLGGLLADEAFF. The CDR3, as DNA: TGCGCCAGCAGCTTGGGGGGCCTCCTTGCCGATGAAGCTTTCTTT.

The chain joins TRBV29-1 to TRBJ1-1; 8 bases map to TRBD1. Germline-derived CDR1 and CDR2 are SQVTM and ANQGSEA. Trimming cost V 3 bases and J 1 base; bases outside gene matches: 1. This CDR3 is 13 amino acids long. CDR3 sequence (DNA): TGCAGCGTTGAGGGACAGGAGAACACTGAAGCTTTCTTT. Its translation is CSVEGQENTEAFF.

This clone was observed once. The V call is TRBV12-5, the J call TRBJ1-1; D ambiguous. This CDR3 comprises 12 residues. Trimming pared 1 base from V and 4 bases from J, leaving 4 bases between. CDR1 is LGHNT, CDR2 FRNRAP, per germline. CDR3 sequence: CASGLGGTEAFF. The CDR3 DNA reads TGTGCTAGTGGTTTGGGGGGCACTGAAGCTTTCTTT.

V gene TRBV4-1 combines with J gene TRBJ2-5; 10 positions agree with TRBD2. V was clipped by 5 bases and J by 5 bases; unmatched bases: 8. The CDR3 is 15 amino acids. Germline V gene sequence: CDR1 MGHRA, CDR2 YSYEKL. CDR3 DNA sequence: TGCGCCAGCAGCGAAGCGGGGGGGCACTTGGAGACCCAGTACTTC. The encoded protein is CASSEAGGHLETQYF.

The rearrangement links TRBV5-6 to TRBJ1-4; D might be TRBD1 (5 bases). Germline-derived CDR1 and CDR2 are SGHDT and YYEEEE. Trimming removed 0 bases from V and 4 bases from J, with 10 bases in between. The CDR3 is made up of 15 amino acids. The CDR3 region has the DNA TGTGCCAGCAGCTTGGGGAGGGGCTATAATGAAAAACTGTTTTTT. Translation gives CASSLGRGYNEKLFF.

The CDR3 loop is CASSRALTGELFF. The DNA for the CDR3 is TGTGCCAGCAGCCGGGCCCTCACCGGGGAGCTGTTTTTT. The chain is built from TRBV5-4 and TRBJ2-2; D gene unclear. The CDR3 is 13 amino acids. Trimming shortened V by 4 bases and J by 4 bases, and 8 bases separated the two germline ends. Germline loops: CDR1 SGHNT, CDR2 YYREEE (reference sequence).

The rearrangement joins TRBV6-6 to TRBJ2-3; 10 positions agree with TRBD2. Per the germline V gene, CDR1 is MNHNY and CDR2 is SVGAGI (reference sequence). With V trimmed by 4 bases and J by 7 bases, 8 bases remained unmatched. The CDR3 is 15 amino acids. The CDR3 nucleotides read TGTGCCAGCAGTTGGGAGCGGGGGGGCCTGAATACGCAGTATTTT. This gives the protein CASSWERGGLNTQYF.

For this clone: Compared with germline, one end of the junction differs, possibly owing to a read error. This CDR3 is CVSSTQGPGGNTIYF. The CDR3 DNA follows: TGTGTCAGCAGCACCCAGGGACCAGGTGGAAACACCATATATTTT. The rearrangement uses TRBV7-2 and TRBJ1-3; a possible D gene is TRBD1 (5 bases). CDR1 and CDR2 from the germline V gene are SGHTA and FQGNSA. This CDR3 is 15 amino acids long.

This chain uses TRBV2 with TRBJ2-5; TRBD2 matches 13 bases. The ends lost 6 bases at V and 5 bases at J; junction bases unmatched: 9. This CDR3 comprises 16 residues. Per germline, CDR1 SNHLY and CDR2 FYNNEI. The CDR3 region is CASSYGTSGVGETQYF. The CDR3 DNA reads as TGTGCCAGCAGCTACGGGACTAGCGGGGTCGGGGAGACCCAGTACTTC.

This chain connects TRBV6-6 to TRBJ1-1; D uncertain. This CDR3 comprises 13 residues. CDR1 is MNHNY and CDR2 is SVGAGI in the germline V gene (reference sequence). Trimming stripped 4 bases from V and 0 bases from J, with 6 bases between. As DNA, the CDR3 is TGTGCCAGCAGTTCCAATTTGAACACTGAAGCTTTCTTT. Protein product: CASSSNLNTEAFF.

The chain is built from TRBV10-3 and TRBJ1-4; the D gene is possibly TRBD1 (6 bases). The germline CDR1 and CDR2 sequences are ENHRY and SYGVKD. CDR3 size: 16 residues. The V end was cut by 0 bases, the J end by 8 bases, with 16 bases between. The CDR3 DNA reads TGTGCCATCAGTGAGTCACAGGGTGGAGTTAACGAAAAACTGTTTTTT. Protein: CAISESQGGVNEKLFF.

The chain is built from TRBV6-5 and TRBJ1-2; TRBD1 agrees at 8 bases. There are 15 residues in the CDR3. V gave up 4 bases and J gave up 2 bases; unmatched junction bases: 6. Germline V gene sequence: CDR1 MNHEY, CDR2 SVGAGI. CDR3 protein: CASSSSGQANYGYTF. CDR3 coding DNA: TGTGCCAGCAGTTCCTCGGGACAGGCGAACTATGGCTACACCTTC.